The TCR beta chain under discussion was sequenced for a study of cytomegalovirus exposure and HLA in healthy donors. Whole-study findings and limits: A few chains tied to CMV proved CMV antigen-specific in vitro. The HLA-A and HLA-B alleles of most subjects were reportedly predicted accurately from TCR beta sequences. CMV serostatus was the only recorded immune exposure for donors.

This clone was seen just once. Its antigen remains unidentified. V was pared by 3 bases and J by 5 bases, with 13 bases between. The CDR3 has 14 amino acids. Germline loops: CDR1 MNHEY, CDR2 SMNVEV (reference sequence). Although they were nominally healthy when sampled, donors likely had unrecorded immune exposures. PCR used 60 Vbeta primers and 13 Jbeta primers. TCRdb keeps only in-frame clones here, not all; method: immunoSEQ multiplex PCR. The sample contains about 100,000 clones, about four fifths of which appear only once. The chain is built from TRBV27 and TRBJ2-5; the D gene is possibly TRBD2 (6 bases). The sequence was obtained from a man aged 40-49 years in good health and CMV-seropositive. Sample: PBMCs. The CDR3 loop reads CASSFGGRRETQYF. CDR3 coding DNA: TGTGCCAGCAGTTTCGGAGGGAGGCGGGAGACCCAGTACTTC.